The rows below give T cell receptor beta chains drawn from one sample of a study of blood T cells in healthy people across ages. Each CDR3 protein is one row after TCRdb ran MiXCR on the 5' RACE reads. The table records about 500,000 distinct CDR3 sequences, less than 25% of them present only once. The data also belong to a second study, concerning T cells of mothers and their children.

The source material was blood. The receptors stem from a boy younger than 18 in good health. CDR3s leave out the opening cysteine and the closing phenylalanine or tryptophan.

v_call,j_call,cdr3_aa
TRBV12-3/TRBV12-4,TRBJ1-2,ASGAVARGRDGYT
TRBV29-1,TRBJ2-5,SVRLQETQY
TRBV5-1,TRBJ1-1,ASSPEWGLEAF
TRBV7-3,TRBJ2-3,ASSPTDLGWYTDTQY
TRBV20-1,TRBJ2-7,SARARGESYEQY
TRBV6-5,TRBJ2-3,ASSFLPGPLRKTQY
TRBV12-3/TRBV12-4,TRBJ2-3,ASSSPVSVGDTQY
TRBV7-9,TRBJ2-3,ASSLALSGRTQY
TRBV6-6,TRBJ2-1,ASSPSGGAIEQF
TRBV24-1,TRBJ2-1,ATSGPTNRVRSYNEQF
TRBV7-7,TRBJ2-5,ASSSLGQGGETQY
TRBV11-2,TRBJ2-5,ASRTVDYAQY
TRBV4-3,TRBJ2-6,ASSQDHGDSGANVLT
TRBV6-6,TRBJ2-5,ASSSPAGQYQETQY
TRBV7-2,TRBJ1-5,ASSLKGDSNQPQH
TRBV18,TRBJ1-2,ACSPSYSDRLYGYT
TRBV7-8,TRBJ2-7,ASSLGRQGFEQY
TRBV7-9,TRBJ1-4,ASSWTGDEKLF
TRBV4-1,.,ASSQDRAGLAYEQY
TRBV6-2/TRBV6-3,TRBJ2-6,ASSYTGSSGANVLT
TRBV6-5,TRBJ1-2,ASSYYGRGDYGYT
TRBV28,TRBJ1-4,ASNRGAATNEKLL
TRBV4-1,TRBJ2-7,ASSQVPPYGALSYEQY
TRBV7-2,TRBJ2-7,ASSGKTSGFSYEQY
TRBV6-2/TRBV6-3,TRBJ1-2,ASSYPDRVYGYT
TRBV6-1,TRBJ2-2,ASSEVRSRELF
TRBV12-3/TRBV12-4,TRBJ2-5,ASSKGQGRETQY
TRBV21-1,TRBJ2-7,ASSKAAGTECLEQY
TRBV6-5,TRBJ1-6,ASSYVGDSPLH
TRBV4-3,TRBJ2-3,ASSQELGDDTQY
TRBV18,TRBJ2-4,ASSIGTGPNQEY
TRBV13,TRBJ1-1,ASSTRAARRNTEAF
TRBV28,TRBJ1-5,AAVKVGGYRPWSNQPQH
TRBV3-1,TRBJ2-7,ASSFSGTGTEQY
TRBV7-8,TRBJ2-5,ASSLAEVRGIGEETQY
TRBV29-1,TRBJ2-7,SVAQEPTYEQY
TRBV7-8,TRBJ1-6,ASSLLDRHNSPLH
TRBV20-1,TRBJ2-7,SATQRGGYEQY
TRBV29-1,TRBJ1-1,SAANTEAF
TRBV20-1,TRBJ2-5,SASTSGRTKQY
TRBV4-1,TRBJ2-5,ASSQDPSERTQY
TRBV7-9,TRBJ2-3,ASLSTDTQY
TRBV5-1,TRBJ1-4,ASSLGTGATNEKLF
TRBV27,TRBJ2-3,ASNRASDTQY
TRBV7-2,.,ASSDRTGSYYEQY
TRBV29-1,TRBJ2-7,SVQGGSSYEQY
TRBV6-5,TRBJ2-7,ASSYEAGDSYEQY
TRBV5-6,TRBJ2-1,ASSLFMSDNEQF
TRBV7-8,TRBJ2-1,ASSSLGLAGVGEQF
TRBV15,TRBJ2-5,ATSRVYRGETQY
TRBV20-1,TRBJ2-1,SARPPGSLSYNEQF
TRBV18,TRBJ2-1,ASSPQTYNEQF
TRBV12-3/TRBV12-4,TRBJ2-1,ASNPGTAYNEQF
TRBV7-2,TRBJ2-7,ASSFRTSGASSYEQY
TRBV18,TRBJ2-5,ASSRQVQETQY